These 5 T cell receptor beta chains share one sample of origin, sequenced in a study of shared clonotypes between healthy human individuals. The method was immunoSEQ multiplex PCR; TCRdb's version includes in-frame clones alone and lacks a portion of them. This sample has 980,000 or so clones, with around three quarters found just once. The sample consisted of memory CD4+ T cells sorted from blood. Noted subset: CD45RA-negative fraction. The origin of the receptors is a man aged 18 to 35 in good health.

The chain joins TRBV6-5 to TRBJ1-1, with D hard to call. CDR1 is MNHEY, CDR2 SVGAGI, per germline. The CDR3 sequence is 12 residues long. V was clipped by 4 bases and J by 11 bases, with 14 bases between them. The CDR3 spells CASSSFERQAFF. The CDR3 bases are TGTGCCAGCAGTTCCTTTGAGCGGCAGGCTTTCTTT.

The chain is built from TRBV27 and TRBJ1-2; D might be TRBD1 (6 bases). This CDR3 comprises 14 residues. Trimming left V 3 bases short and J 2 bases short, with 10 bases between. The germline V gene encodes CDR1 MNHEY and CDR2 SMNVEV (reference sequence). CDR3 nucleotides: TGTGCCAGCAGTTTTTCCGGACAGAACTATGGCTACACCTTC. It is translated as CASSFSGQNYGYTF.

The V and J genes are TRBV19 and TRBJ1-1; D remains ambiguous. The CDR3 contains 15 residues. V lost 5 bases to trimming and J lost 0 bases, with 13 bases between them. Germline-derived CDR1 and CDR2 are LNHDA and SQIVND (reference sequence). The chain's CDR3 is CASSVAQIMNTEAFF. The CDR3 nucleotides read TGTGCCAGTAGTGTCGCCCAAATCATGAACACTGAAGCTTTCTTT.

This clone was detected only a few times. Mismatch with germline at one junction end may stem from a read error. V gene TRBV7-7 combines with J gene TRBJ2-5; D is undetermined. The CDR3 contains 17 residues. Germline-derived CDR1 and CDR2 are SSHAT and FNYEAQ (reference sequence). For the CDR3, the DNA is TGTGCTAGCAGCTTAGGAAGTAATAAAGCAGCCCAAGAGACCCAGTACTTC. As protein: CASSLGSNKAAQETQYF.

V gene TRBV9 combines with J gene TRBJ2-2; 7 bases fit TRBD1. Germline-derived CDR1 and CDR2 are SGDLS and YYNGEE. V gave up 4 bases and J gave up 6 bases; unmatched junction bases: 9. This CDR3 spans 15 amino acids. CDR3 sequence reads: CASSPTGTAPGELFF. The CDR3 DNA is TGTGCCAGCAGCCCAACCGGGACAGCCCCCGGGGAGCTGTTTTTT.